This passage covers 5 T cell receptor beta chains from one sample sequenced in a study of shared clonotypes between healthy human individuals. TCRdb keeps only in-frame clones here, not all; method: immunoSEQ multiplex PCR. The sample has 1.5 million to 2.5 million clones, approximately 94% seen once. Terminally differentiated effector memory CD45RA+ cells were left out of the naive CD8 fraction, which was CD45RO-negative and positively selected for CCR7. Source material: naive CD8+ T cells sorted from blood. The receptors were gathered from a man younger than 35 in good health.

This CDR3 reads CASIETGEAYEQYF. CDR3 in DNA: TGTGCCAGCATCGAGACAGGGGAGGCTTACGAGCAGTACTTC. The chain has TRBV2 and TRBJ2-7; TRBD1 aligns across 8 bases. Germline lookup yields CDR1 SNHLY and CDR2 FYNNEI. Unmatched junction bases numbered 9, after V lost 7 bases and J lost 4 bases. The length of the CDR3 is 14 residues.

This clone was picked up one time. The chain employs TRBV6-6 and TRBJ2-7; D remains unclear. The CDR3 extends over 12 amino acids. The ends were cut back, 8 bases at V and 5 bases at J, with 13 bases in the middle. Germline loops: CDR1 MNHNY, CDR2 SVGAGI (reference sequence). The CDR3 DNA sequence: TGTGCCAGCGGGCCCACGAGCGACGAGCAGTACTTC. Amino acids: CASGPTSDEQYF.

V and J are TRBV7-9 and TRBJ2-1; no clear D gene. Trimming took 4 bases from V and 8 from J, leaving 21 bases between them. The CDR3 extends over 16 amino acids. Germline lookup yields CDR1 SEHNR and CDR2 FQNEAQ (reference sequence). The chain's CDR3 is CASSSIPGVHYDEQFF. In nucleotides, the CDR3 is TGTGCCAGCAGCTCCATCCCCGGAGTACATTACGATGAGCAGTTCTTC.

The rearrangement links TRBV12-5 to TRBJ2-3; no clear D gene. The CDR3 has 13 amino acids. Per the germline V gene, CDR1 is LGHNT and CDR2 is FRNRAP. Trimming removed 2 bases from V and 6 bases from J, with 9 bases in between. The CDR3 loop is CASGLPVLDTQYF. The CDR3 bases are TGTGCTAGTGGTTTGCCTGTCCTCGATACGCAGTATTTT.

The rearrangement joins TRBV13 to TRBJ1-1; 9 nucleotides align to TRBD1. Germline V gives CDR1 PRHDT, CDR2 FYEKMQ (reference sequence). The CDR3 covers 16 residues. V lost 4 bases, J lost 7 bases, and 13 bases stayed unmatched. CDR3: CASSSDVGTGIREAFF. The CDR3 DNA reads as TGTGCCAGCAGCTCGGATGTCGGGACAGGGATTCGTGAAGCTTTCTTT. Using reference TRBV13 and TRBJ1-1 for the parts outside the CDR3, the full variable domain is AAGVIQSPRHLIKEKRETATLKCYPIPRHDTVYWYQQGPGQDPQFLISFYEKMQSDKGSIPDRFSAQQFSDYHSELNMSSLELGDSALYFCASSSDVGTGIREAFFGQGTRLTVV.